This passage covers 2 T cell receptor beta chains from one sample sequenced in a study of cytomegalovirus exposure and HLA in healthy donors. Measured with immunoSEQ multiplex PCR; TCRdb has only the in-frame clones, and not every one. The table lists roughly 60,000 clones, roughly 96% of them singletons, with just over 0.9% in the top ten. Sequencing was performed on PBMCs. The receptors come from a man between 18 and 35 years old in good health and CMV-seronegative.

V is TRBV11-2 and J is TRBJ2-2; 10 bases are a match to TRBD2. Trimming at V came to 6 bases and at J to 7 bases, leaving 8 bases not matched to a gene. This CDR3 region has 15 residues. Germline V lookup: CDR1 SGHAT, CDR2 FQNNGV. The CDR3 coding sequence is TGTGCCAGCAGGCAAGCGGGAGGGCCGGTCGGGGAGCTGTTTTTT. It translates to CASRQAGGPVGELFF.

The CDR3 reads CASSPASDREDYEQYF. For the CDR3, the DNA is TGTGCCAGCAGCCCTGCCTCAGACAGGGAAGACTACGAGCAGTACTTC. The chain recombines TRBV7-3 with TRBJ2-7; TRBD1 aligns across 7 bases. Germline V gives CDR1 SGHTA, CDR2 FQGTGA. The V segment lost 5 bases and the J segment 3 bases; nucleotides outside the gene matches: 13. This CDR3 is 16 amino acids long.